This TCR beta chain was sequenced for a study of shared T cell receptors in the human thymus. Comments on this clone: The germline gene is not matched at one end of the junction; a read error may be the cause.

This CDR3 is 16 amino acids long. The germline gives CDR1 LNHNV, CDR2 YYDKDF (reference sequence). Repertoires were generated with immunoSEQ multiplex PCR, while TCRdb's copy carries only in-frame clones and drops some. Here the sample spans 720,000 or so clones, 75% to 90% being singletons. This same sample was also taken into another study, of human thymus T cells. According to that study: Having corrective surgery for congenital heart defects, healthy Finnish infants were the ones who donated. Thymic samples were excised during corrective heart operations. V and J gene usage appeared biased in thymic and blood repertoires. Related reports documented highly overlapping thymic repertoires among unrelated individuals.

The TCR was taken from a girl less than two years old with a congenital heart defect. The rearrangement joins TRBV15 to TRBJ2-3; the match to TRBD2 covers 7 bases. What was sequenced was thymocytes. The CDR3 DNA reads TGTGCCGCCAGCAGAGATCTGGCGGGGGGCACAGATACGCAGTATTTT. Encoded protein: CAASRDLAGGTDTQYF. The full variable domain, with the rest looked up from reference TRBV15 and TRBJ2-3, is DAMVIQNPRYQVTQFGKPVTLSCSQTLNHNVMYWYQQKSSQAPKLLFHYYDKDFNNEADTPDNFQSRRPNTSFCFLDIRSPGLGDTAMYLCAASRDLAGGTDTQYFGPGTRLTVL.